This TCR beta chain was retrieved from a study of CD8+ T cells in alopecia areata. This clone turned up a few times. Its antigen is currently unknown. Study observations and caveats: Amid tofacitinib therapy, many expanded lesional clones stayed present in scalp and blood.

This CDR3 is 14 amino acids long. The germline CDR1 and CDR2 sequences are SGHTA and FQGNSA. Losses at the gene ends were 5 bases for V and 5 bases for J; bases not matched to a gene: 5. RNA was extracted and reverse transcribed into cDNA as the sequencing template. The method was immunoSEQ multiplex PCR; TCRdb's version includes in-frame clones alone and lacks a portion of them. Among approximately 280,000 clones listed, roughly 64% were seen once. Treatment reported: oral pan-JAK inhibitor, 5-10 mg twice daily. The starting material was CD4+ T cells sorted from blood, obtained at week 24, from a patient treated with tofacitinib. The clonotype originates from a human donor with alopecia areata. This chain joins TRBV7-2 and TRBJ1-4; 7 nucleotides agree with TRBD1. The CDR3 DNA follows: TGTGCCAGCAGCGTAGGGACAGCGAATGAAAAACTGTTTTTT. It codes for CASSVGTANEKLFF.